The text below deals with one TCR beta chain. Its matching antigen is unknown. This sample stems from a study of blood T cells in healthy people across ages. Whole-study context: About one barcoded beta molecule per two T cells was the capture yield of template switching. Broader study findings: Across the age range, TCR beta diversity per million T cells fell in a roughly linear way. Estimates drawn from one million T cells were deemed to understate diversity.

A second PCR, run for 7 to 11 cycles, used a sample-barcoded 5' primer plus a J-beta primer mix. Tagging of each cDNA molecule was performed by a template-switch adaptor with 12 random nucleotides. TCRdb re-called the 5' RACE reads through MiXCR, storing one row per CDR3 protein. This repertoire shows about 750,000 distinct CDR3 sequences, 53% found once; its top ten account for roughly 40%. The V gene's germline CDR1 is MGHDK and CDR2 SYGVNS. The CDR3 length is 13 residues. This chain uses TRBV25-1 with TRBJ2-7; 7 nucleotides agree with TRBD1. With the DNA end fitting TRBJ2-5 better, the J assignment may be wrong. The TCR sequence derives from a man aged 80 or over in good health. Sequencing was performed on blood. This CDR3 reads CASSVGGSETQYF. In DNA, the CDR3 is TGTGCCAGCAGTGTAGGGGGCTCAGAGACCCAGTACTTC.